This is a list of T cell receptor beta chains from one sample in a study of OX40 agonist ivuxolimab in advanced cancers. Only in-frame clones appear in the TCRdb table, and some are missing; sequencing was by immunoSEQ multiplex PCR. The sample consists of 62,000 or so clones, 80% to 90% of them appearing once. The sequencing here drew on CD4+ or CD8+ T cells sorted from blood, taken in a trial of the OX40 agonist ivuxolimab. The source of these receptors is an adult with an advanced solid tumor such as melanoma, head and neck, liver or kidney cancer. Both conserved end residues are part of each CDR3. The D gene is left open where the match is weak. Expanded clones are given a class, and other clones once, few, many or no size at all.

j_gene | d_gene | v_gene | abundance | CDR3aa | CDR3nt
TRBJ1-2 | TRBD1 | TRBV30 | - | CAWSTGVYGYTF | TGTGCCTGGAGTACAGGGGTATATGGCTACACCTTC
TRBJ1-2 | TRBD1 | TRBV6-5 | few | CASSLLDRAVGYTF | TGTGCCAGCAGTTTACTCGACAGGGCCGTGGGCTACACCTTC
TRBJ2-5 | - | TRBV5-8 | - | CASSLSPLDRWGETQYF | TGTGCCAGCAGCTTGTCCCCATTAGACAGGTGGGGGGAGACCCAGTACTTC
TRBJ1-4 | - | TRBV7-9 | few | CAVRPGSTNEKLFF | TGTGCCGTCCGACCGGGGTCCACTAACGAAAAACTGTTTTTT
TRBJ1-2 | - | TRBV4-2 | few | CASSQAGEASGYTF | TGTGCCAGCAGCCAAGCAGGGGAGGCGAGTGGCTACACCTTC
TRBJ2-7 | - | TRBV7-2 | few | CASSFVSGTVRYEQYF | TGTGCCAGCAGCTTCGTCTCGGGGACGGTTCGGTACGAGCAGTACTTC
TRBJ2-4 | - | TRBV6-6 | - | CASSYGQPYYF | TGTGCCAGCAGTTACGGTCAGCCGTATTACTTC
TRBJ2-7 | - | TRBV5-1 | - | CASSLDGEQYF | TGCGCCAGCAGCTTGGATGGCGAGCAGTACTTC
TRBJ1-3 | - | TRBV27 | - | CASVKAGMRGNTIYF | TGTGCCAGCGTAAAGGCTGGGATGAGGGGAAACACCATATATTTT
TRBJ2-2 | - | TRBV5-1 | - | CASSFTGTEANTGELFF | TGCGCCAGCAGCTTCACCGGGACCGAAGCGAACACCGGGGAGCTGTTTTTT
TRBJ2-1 | TRBD1 | TRBV5-6 | - | CASSPWDSYNEQFF | TGTGCCAGCAGCCCCTGGGACAGCTACAATGAGCAGTTCTTC
TRBJ2-7 | TRBD2 | TRBV11-3 | - | CASSLELADYEQYF | TGTGCCAGCAGCTTAGAACTAGCGGACTACGAGCAGTACTTC
TRBJ2-5 | TRBD2 | TRBV7-2 | - | CASSLGLAGGRGETQYF | TGTGCCAGCAGCTTGGGACTAGCGGGGGGGCGAGGAGAGACCCAGTACTTC
TRBJ2-7 | TRBD1 | TRBV4-1 | - | CASSQRDRGYEQYF | TGCGCCAGCAGCCAGAGGGACAGGGGGTACGAGCAGTACTTC
TRBJ2-7 | TRBD2 | TRBV11-2 | - | CASSTEGRELHEQYF | TGTGCCAGCAGCACTGAGGGGCGGGAGCTACACGAGCAGTACTTC
TRBJ2-2 | - | TRBV7-3 | - | CASSAMGGVTGELFF | TGTGCCAGCAGCGCCATGGGGGGCGTAACCGGGGAGCTGTTTTTT
TRBJ1-2 | TRBD1 | TRBV6-4 | - | CAAGQGAFTF | TGTGCCGCAGGACAGGGGGCGTTCACCTTC
TRBJ1-1 | - | TRBV5-6 | - | CASSVVVNTEAFF | TGTGCCAGCAGCGTGGTCGTGAACACTGAAGCTTTCTTT
TRBJ1-3 | - | TRBV19 | - | CASSITGIPGNTIYF | TGTGCCAGTAGTATCACAGGGATTCCTGGAAACACCATATATTTT
TRBJ2-2 | - | TRBV7-9 | - | CASSLGGWASGELFF | TGTGCCAGCAGCTTAGGGGGCTGGGCGTCCGGGGAGCTGTTTTTT
TRBJ2-5 | - | TRBV9 | once | CASSVGQETQYF | TGTGCCAGCAGCGTCGGGCAAGAGACCCAGTACTTC
TRBJ2-7 | TRBD2 | TRBV9 | - | CASSLGGTSSHYEQYF | TGTGCCAGCAGCCTAGGGGGGACTAGCAGTCACTACGAGCAGTACTTC
TRBJ1-1 | TRBD1 | TRBV7-8 | - | CASRRGSGTEAFF | TGTGCCAGCCGCAGGGGGAGCGGCACTGAAGCTTTCTTT
TRBJ1-4 | - | TRBV19 | - | CASSGSAGWEKLFF | TGTGCCAGTAGTGGCTCGGCAGGGTGGGAAAAACTGTTTTTT